The entry below describes one T cell receptor beta chain. Antigen unknown. This entry comes from a study of T cell repertoires in cytomegalovirus infection. Study context: TCR beta signatures that were public indicated CMV infection and matching HLA type.

TCRdb fed the reads into MiXCR, producing one record per CDR3 protein. In the table there are hundreds of thousands of distinct CDR3 sequences, around 32% of which are singletons. V was clipped by 3 bases and J by 7 bases, with 16 bases between them. CDR1 is KGHSH, CDR2 LQKENI, per germline. CDR3 size: 15 residues. Source: cultured CD8+ T cells from PBMCs, taken from culture after CMV antigen stimulation. The receptor comes from a human donor in good health (CMV status not recorded). Some clones in this sample may be carry-over from other donors' samples. V and J are TRBV18 and TRBJ2-1; TRBD2 is a possible D gene (7 bases). This CDR3 reads CASSPSAGEGNEQFF. In DNA form, the CDR3 reads TGTGCCAGCTCACCTTCGGCAGGGGAGGGAAATGAGCAGTTCTTC.